These 21 T cell receptor beta chains came from one sample sequenced in a study of regulatory T cells in long-lasting Graves disease. Indicated time point: newly diagnosed GD, antithyroid drugs for less than 3 months. Extracted RNA from PBMCs served as the source of the TCR library. Assembly of TCR beta libraries relied on iRepertoire HTBI primers together with Arm-PCR of CDR3 regions. Using its own MiXCR run on the multiplex PCR reads, TCRdb lists one record per CDR3 protein. Among about 470,000 distinct CDR3 sequences listed, roughly 17% were seen once. The same sample was also studied in work on T cells in Graves' hyperthyroidism and ophthalmopathy.

The sequencing used peripheral blood mononuclear cells (PBMCs), collected at new diagnosis, from a patient treated with antithyroid drugs. The receptor set was obtained from a man aged 40-49 years with Graves disease.

This clonotype was picked up many times. The V gene is TRBV3-1, the J gene TRBJ2-7, with 8 bases fitting TRBD2. Germline assignment: CDR1 LGHDT and CDR2 YNNKEL (reference sequence). The CDR3 is 16 amino acids. V lost 0 bases and J lost 6; bases outside the gene matches: 10. This CDR3 is CASSQERWSGGGEQYF. The CDR3 DNA sequence: TGTGCCAGCAGCCAAGAGAGGTGGAGCGGGGGTGGCGAGCAGTACTTC.

This clonotype was counted at least ten times. The V gene is TRBV6-2 or TRBV6-3, the J gene TRBJ2-1, with D unresolved. Looked up from germline, CDR1 is MNHEY and CDR2 is SVGEGT. The CDR3 is 12 amino acids. Trimming shortened V by 7 bases and J by 6 bases, and 10 bases separated the two germline ends. DNA for the CDR3: TGTGCCAGCACCCGAAAGGGCAATGAGCAGTTCTTC. Protein: CASTRKGNEQFF.

This chain joins TRBV6-2 or TRBV6-3 and TRBJ2-6; D possibly corresponds to TRBD1 (5 bases). This CDR3 region has 18 residues. Between the trimmed V and J ends, which lost 5 bases and 4 bases, there was a span of 21 bases. Germline loops: CDR1 MNHEY, CDR2 SVGEGT. CDR3 DNA: TGTGCCAGCAGTCAGAGACAGACCGGACCGTTAGGGGCCAACGTCCTGACTTTC. Protein: CASSQRQTGPLGANVLTF.

The table lists this clonotype with a few counts. The rearrangement joins TRBV12-3 or TRBV12-4 to TRBJ1-5; tentatively, D is TRBD1 (5 bases). Trimming removed 5 bases from V and 1 base from J, with 15 bases in between. This CDR3 spans 16 amino acids. Here the CDR3 reads CASSRGLRGSNQPQHF. DNA of the CDR3: TGTGCCAGCAGTAGGGGCCTCCGAGGGAGCAATCAGCCCCAGCATTTT.

About this clonotype: This may be a read error, as it is one base from a much larger clone. The chain couples TRBV9 to TRBJ1-3; D not certain. CDR1 and CDR2 (germline): SGDLS, YYNGEE. This CDR3 has 13 residues. Written as DNA, the CDR3 is TGTGCCAGCACCAGGAATACTGGAAACACCATACATTTT. This codes for CASTRNTGNTIHF. The whole variable domain, filled in from reference TRBV9 and TRBJ1-3, reads DSGVTQTPKHLITATGQRVTLRCSPRSGDLSVYWYQQSLDQGLQFLIQYYNGEERAKGNILERFSAQQFPDLHSELNLSSLELGDSALYFCASTRNTGNTIHFGEGSWLTVV.

CDR3 protein: CASRGAGGARQPQHF. The CDR3 bases are TGTGCCAGCAGGGGGGCGGGGGGGGCCAGACAGCCCCAGCATTTT. V usage is TRBV27 and J usage is TRBJ1-5; the D gene is possibly TRBD1 (6 bases). This CDR3 has 15 amino acids. Germline-derived CDR1 and CDR2 are MNHEY and SMNVEV (reference sequence). Deletions cut 6 bases from V and 7 bases from J, with 19 bases between.

This clonotype has only a few counts. At one end the junction does not follow the germline gene, possibly because of a read error. V usage is TRBV4-1 and J usage is TRBJ2-2; 9 nucleotides line up with TRBD1. The CDR3 length is 16 residues. The V gene's germline CDR1 is MGHRA and CDR2 YSYEKL. CDR3 in DNA: TGTGCCAGCAGCCAAGAAGGGACAGGGACCACCGGGGAGCTGTTTTTT. This translates into CASSQEGTGTTGELFF.

This clonotype was detected many times. This rearrangement joins TRBV28 to TRBJ2-2, with 10 bases lining up with TRBD2. CDR3 length: 14 amino acids. CDR1 MDHEN and CDR2 SYDVKM come from the germline V gene. V trimming: 6 bases; J trimming: 6 bases; junction bases outside the gene matches: 4. The chain's CDR3 is CASRSGTSAGELFF. DNA of the CDR3: TGTGCCAGCAGGTCCGGGACTAGCGCCGGGGAGCTGTTTTTT. The whole variable domain, remainder taken from reference TRBV28 and TRBJ2-2, is DVKVTQSSRYLVKRTGEKVFLECVQDMDHENMFWYRQDPGLGLRLIYFSYDVKMKEKGDIPEGYSVSREKKERFSLILESASTNQTSMYLCASRSGTSAGELFFGEGSRLTVL.

The table lists this clonotype with many counts. V usage is TRBV11-2 and J usage is TRBJ2-7; 7 bases are shared with TRBD1. This CDR3 has 14 residues. V shed 5 bases and J 2 bases; nucleotides not matched to a gene: 6. CDR1 and CDR2 (germline): SGHAT, FQNNGV. For the CDR3, the DNA is TGTGCCAGCAGCGGTAAAGGGGGCCCCTACGAGCAGTACTTC. Translated, it gives CASSGKGGPYEQYF.

The rearrangement joins TRBV19 to TRBJ1-1; D unclear. The CDR3 has 14 amino acids. V was pared by 6 bases and J by 1 base, with 12 bases between. Per the germline V gene, CDR1 is LNHDA and CDR2 is SQIVND (reference sequence). The CDR3 loop is CASSPGRGNTEAFF. The CDR3 DNA reads TGTGCCAGTAGCCCTGGACGGGGGAACACTGAAGCTTTCTTT.

This clonotype was detected once. The chain recombines TRBV27 with TRBJ2-1, with a possible D match to TRBD2 (7 bases). Germline V lookup: CDR1 MNHEY, CDR2 SMNVEV (reference sequence). This CDR3 is built from 15 residues. V gave up 5 bases and J gave up 4 bases, with 15 bases separating them. The CDR3 is CASSPKGGGYNEQFF. The CDR3 nucleotides are TGTGCCAGCAGTCCGAAAGGGGGGGGATACAATGAGCAGTTCTTC.

This clonotype was observed at least ten times. CDR3 bases: TGCAGTGCTACCAGGGCGGAAGAGACCCAGTACTTC. This sequence encodes CSATRAEETQYF. This rearrangement joins TRBV20-1 to TRBJ2-5; tentatively, D is TRBD1 (5 bases). Between the trimmed V and J ends, which lost 4 bases and 3 bases, there was a span of 9 bases. Germline V lookup: CDR1 DFQATT, CDR2 SNEGSKA (reference sequence). The CDR3 consists of 12 residues.

This clonotype was seen only a few times. The chain links TRBV6-4 to TRBJ2-4, with 10 bases matching TRBD2. The CDR3 contains 15 residues. Losses at the gene ends were 5 bases for V and 8 bases for J; bases not matched to a gene: 9. CDR1 and CDR2 (germline): MRHNA, SNTAGT. The CDR3 DNA reads TGTGCCAGCAGTTCCGGGACTAGCGTGAGAGACATTCAGTACTTC. Protein: CASSSGTSVRDIQYF.

This clonotype has a count of ten or more. The gene calls are TRBV28 and TRBJ2-3; tentatively, D is TRBD2 (6 bases). Germline V gene lookup returns CDR1 MDHEN and CDR2 SYDVKM. The CDR3 totals 15 residues. V lost 0 bases, J lost 2 bases, and 9 bases lay in between. The CDR3 sequence is CASSLWGGSTDTQYF. Here the CDR3 DNA reads TGTGCCAGCAGTTTATGGGGAGGTTCCACAGATACGCAGTATTTT. The full variable domain, completed using reference TRBV28 and TRBJ2-3, is DVKVTQSSRYLVKRTGEKVFLECVQDMDHENMFWYRQDPGLGLRLIYFSYDVKMKEKGDIPEGYSVSREKKERFSLILESASTNQTSMYLCASSLWGGSTDTQYFGPGTRLTVL.

This clonotype was counted a few times. The chain is built from TRBV5-6 and TRBJ2-3; 9 positions agree with TRBD2. The J call may be incorrect, as the DNA end agrees better with TRBJ2-5. The CDR3 extends over 14 amino acids. CDR1 and CDR2 (germline): SGHDT, YYEEEE. CDR3 residues: CASSLIRSGSTQYF. The CDR3 DNA sequence: TGTGCCAGCAGCTTGATTCGTAGCGGGAGTACCCAGTACTTC.

The rearrangement links TRBV10-2 to TRBJ2-2; no clear D gene. Germline V CDR1 and CDR2: WSHSY, SAAADI. The CDR3 runs to 14 residues. V gave up 10 bases and J gave up 3 bases, with 15 bases separating them. Here the CDR3 DNA reads TGCGCCACCGAGGACGGTACCGACACCGGGGAGCTGTTTTTT. Protein sequence: CATEDGTDTGELFF.

This clonotype was found many times. CDR3 nucleotide sequence: TGTGCCAGCACCAAAAATGGCGGGGTTGTGTACACTGAAGCTTTCTTT. Its protein is CASTKNGGVVYTEAFF. The rearrangement joins TRBV6-1 to TRBJ1-1; D ambiguous. The V end was cut by 7 bases, the J end by 3 bases, with 21 bases between. Germline values: CDR1 MNHNS, CDR2 SASEGT. This CDR3 spans 16 amino acids.

This clonotype occurred many times. The rearrangement links TRBV30 to TRBJ2-7; D perhaps matches TRBD2 (6 bases). The CDR3 contains 13 residues. The V end lost 1 base, the J end lost 7 bases, and 14 bases lay between the germline ends. Germline V gives CDR1 GTSNPN, CDR2 SVGIG (reference sequence). The CDR3 loop is CAWSGGTAQEQYF. The CDR3 DNA is TGTGCCTGGAGTGGCGGGACTGCACAAGAGCAGTACTTC. Based on the CDR3 plus reference TRBV30 and TRBJ2-7, the full variable domain is SQTIHQWPATLVQPVGSPLSLECTVEGTSNPNLYWYRQAAGRGLQLLFYSVGIGQISSEVPQNLSASRPQDRQFILSSKKLLLSDSGFYLCAWSGGTAQEQYFGPGTRLTVT.

This clonotype was seen ten or more times. The CDR3 is CASSLTSSRSYEQYF. The DNA for the CDR3 is TGTGCCAGCAGTTTGACTAGCAGCAGGTCCTACGAGCAGTACTTC. The V and J genes are TRBV28 and TRBJ2-7; 7 bases are shared with TRBD2. Germline lookup yields CDR1 MDHEN and CDR2 SYDVKM. The V gene end was trimmed by 3 bases and the J gene end by 1 base; junction bases not matched to a gene: 6. The CDR3 extends over 15 amino acids.

Many counts were recorded for this clonotype. V gene TRBV20-1 combines with J gene TRBJ2-7; D remains ambiguous. The ends were cut back, 0 bases at V and 0 bases at J, with 18 bases in the middle. CDR3 length equals 17 residues. CDR1 is DFQATT and CDR2 is SNEGSKA in the germline V gene (reference sequence). The CDR3 DNA follows: TGCAGTGCTAGAGATCTAATTAGGACCCCCGTCTCCTACGAGCAGTACTTC. It specifies CSARDLIRTPVSYEQYF.

This clonotype showed up many times. This chain joins TRBV11-2 and TRBJ2-5; D not certain. Trimming removed 1 base at V and 4 bases at J, with 7 bases between. The CDR3 extends over 13 amino acids. CDR1 SGHAT and CDR2 FQNNGV come from the germline V gene. CDR3 DNA: TGTGCCAGCAGCTTAGGATCCCCAGAGACCCAGTACTTC. Translated: CASSLGSPETQYF.